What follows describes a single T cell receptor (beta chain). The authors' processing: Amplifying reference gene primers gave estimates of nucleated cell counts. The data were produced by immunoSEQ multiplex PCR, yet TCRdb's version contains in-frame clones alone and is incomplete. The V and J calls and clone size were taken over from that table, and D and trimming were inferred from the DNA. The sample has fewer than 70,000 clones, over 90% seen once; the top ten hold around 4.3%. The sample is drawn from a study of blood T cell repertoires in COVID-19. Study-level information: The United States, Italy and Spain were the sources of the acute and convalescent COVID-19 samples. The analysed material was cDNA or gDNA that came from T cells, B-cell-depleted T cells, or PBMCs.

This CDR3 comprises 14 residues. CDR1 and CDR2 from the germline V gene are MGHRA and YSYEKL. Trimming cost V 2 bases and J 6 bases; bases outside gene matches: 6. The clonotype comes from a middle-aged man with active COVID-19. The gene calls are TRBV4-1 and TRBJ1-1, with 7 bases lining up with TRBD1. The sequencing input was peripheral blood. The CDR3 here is CASSQPTGEAEAFF. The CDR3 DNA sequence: TGCGCCAGCAGCCAACCCACAGGGGAGGCTGAAGCTTTCTTT.